This T cell receptor beta chain derives from a study of shared clonotypes between healthy human individuals. Some clones are missing from TCRdb's copy, which holds only in-frame ones; the method was immunoSEQ multiplex PCR. This sample has more than 500,000 clones, with about 95% found just once. CDR3 length equals 14 residues. Trimming pared 7 bases from V and 2 bases from J, leaving 12 bases between. Germline V gene lookup returns CDR1 MDHEN and CDR2 SYDVKM. CD45RO-negative, CCR7-positively selected cells formed the naive CD8 fraction, excluding terminally differentiated effector memory CD45RA+ cells.

The sequencing sample was made of naive CD8+ T cells sorted from blood. The TCR originated in a woman in her twenties or thirties in good health. The rearrangement uses TRBV28 and TRBJ2-4; TRBD2 might be the D (5 bases). The CDR3 nucleotides read TGTGCCAGCAACCTACGGGGAACCAAAAACATTCAGTACTTC. It is translated as CASNLRGTKNIQYF. Full variable domain (missing parts from reference TRBV28 and TRBJ2-4): DVKVTQSSRYLVKRTGEKVFLECVQDMDHENMFWYRQDPGLGLRLIYFSYDVKMKEKGDIPEGYSVSREKKERFSLILESASTNQTSMYLCASNLRGTKNIQYFGAGTRLSVL.